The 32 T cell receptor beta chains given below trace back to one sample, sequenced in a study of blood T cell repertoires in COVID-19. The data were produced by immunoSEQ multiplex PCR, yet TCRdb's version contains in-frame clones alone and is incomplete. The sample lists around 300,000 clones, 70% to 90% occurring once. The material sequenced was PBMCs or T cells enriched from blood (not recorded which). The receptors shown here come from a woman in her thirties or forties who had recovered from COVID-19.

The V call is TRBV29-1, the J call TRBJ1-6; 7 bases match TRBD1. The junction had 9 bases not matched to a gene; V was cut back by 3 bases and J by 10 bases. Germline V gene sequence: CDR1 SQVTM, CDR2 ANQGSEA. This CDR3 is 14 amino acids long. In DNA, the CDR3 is TGCAGCGTTGAGACAGGGCAGCCCGGATCACCCCTCCACTTT. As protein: CSVETGQPGSPLHF.

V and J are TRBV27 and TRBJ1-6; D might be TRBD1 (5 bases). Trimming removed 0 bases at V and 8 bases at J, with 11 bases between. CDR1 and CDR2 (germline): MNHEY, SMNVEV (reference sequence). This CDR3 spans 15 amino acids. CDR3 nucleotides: TGTGCCAGCAGTTTATCGCTGGGGGGGGATTCACCCCTCCACTTT. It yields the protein CASSLSLGGDSPLHF.

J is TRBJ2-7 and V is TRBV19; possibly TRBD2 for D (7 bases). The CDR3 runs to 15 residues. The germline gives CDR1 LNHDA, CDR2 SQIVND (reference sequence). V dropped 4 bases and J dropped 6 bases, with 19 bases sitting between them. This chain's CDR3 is CASSTGRQGSGEQYF. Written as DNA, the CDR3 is TGTGCCAGTAGTACCGGGAGGCAGGGGTCGGGCGAGCAGTACTTC.

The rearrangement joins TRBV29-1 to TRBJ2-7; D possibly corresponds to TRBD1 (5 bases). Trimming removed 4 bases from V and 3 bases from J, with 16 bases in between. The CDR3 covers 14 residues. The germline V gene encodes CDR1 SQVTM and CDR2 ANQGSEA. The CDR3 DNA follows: TGCAGCGTTGTCCTTGACAGTAAGGGCTACGAGCAGTACTTC. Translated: CSVVLDSKGYEQYF.

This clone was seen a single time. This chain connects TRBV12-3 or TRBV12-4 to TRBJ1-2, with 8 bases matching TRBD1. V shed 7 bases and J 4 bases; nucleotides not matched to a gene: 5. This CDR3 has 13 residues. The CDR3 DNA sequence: TGTGCCAGCACTCAGACAGGGGTCTATGGCTACACCTTC. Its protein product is CASTQTGVYGYTF.

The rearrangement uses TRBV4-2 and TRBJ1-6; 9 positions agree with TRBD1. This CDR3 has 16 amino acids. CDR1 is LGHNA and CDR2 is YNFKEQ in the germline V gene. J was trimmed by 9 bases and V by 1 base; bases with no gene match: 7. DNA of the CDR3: TGTGCCAGCAGCCAAGTTCCGGGACAGGGATTTTCACCCCTCCACTTT. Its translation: CASSQVPGQGFSPLHF.

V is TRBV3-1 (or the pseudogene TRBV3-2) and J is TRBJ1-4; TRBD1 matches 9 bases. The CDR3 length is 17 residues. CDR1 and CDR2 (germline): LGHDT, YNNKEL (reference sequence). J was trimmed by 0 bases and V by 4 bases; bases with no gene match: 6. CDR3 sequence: CASSPGQGYATNEKLFF. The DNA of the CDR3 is TGTGCCAGCAGCCCGGGACAGGGATATGCAACTAATGAAAAACTGTTTTTT.

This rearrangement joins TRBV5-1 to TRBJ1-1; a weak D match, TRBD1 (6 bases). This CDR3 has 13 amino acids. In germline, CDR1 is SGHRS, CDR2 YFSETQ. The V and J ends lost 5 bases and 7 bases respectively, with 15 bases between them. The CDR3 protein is CASRQGGTDEAFF. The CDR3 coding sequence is TGCGCCAGCAGACAGGGAGGGACTGATGAAGCTTTCTTT.

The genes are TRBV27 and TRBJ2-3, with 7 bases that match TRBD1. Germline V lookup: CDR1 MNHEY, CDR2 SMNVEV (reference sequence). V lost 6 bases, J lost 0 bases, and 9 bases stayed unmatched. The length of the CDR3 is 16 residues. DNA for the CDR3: TGTGCCAGCAGCCCCAGGGACAGCGCAAGCACAGATACGCAGTATTTT. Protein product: CASSPRDSASTDTQYF.

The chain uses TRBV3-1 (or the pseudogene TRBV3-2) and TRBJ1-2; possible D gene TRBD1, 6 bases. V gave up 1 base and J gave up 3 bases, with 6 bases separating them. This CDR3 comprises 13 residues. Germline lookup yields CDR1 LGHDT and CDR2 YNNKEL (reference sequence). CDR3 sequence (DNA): TGTGCCAGCAGCCAAGGGACAGACTATGGCTACACCTTC. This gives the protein CASSQGTDYGYTF.

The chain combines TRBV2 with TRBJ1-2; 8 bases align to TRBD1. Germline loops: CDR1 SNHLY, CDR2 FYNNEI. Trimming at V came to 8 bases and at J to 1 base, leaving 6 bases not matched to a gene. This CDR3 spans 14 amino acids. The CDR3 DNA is TGTGCCAGCGAGCAGACAGGGGTTAACTATGGCTACACCTTC. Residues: CASEQTGVNYGYTF.

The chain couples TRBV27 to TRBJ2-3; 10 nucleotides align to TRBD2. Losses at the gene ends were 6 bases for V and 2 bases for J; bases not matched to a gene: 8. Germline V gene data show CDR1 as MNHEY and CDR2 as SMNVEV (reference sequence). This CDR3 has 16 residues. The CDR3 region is CASRRGLAGDTDTQYF. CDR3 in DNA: TGTGCCAGCAGAAGAGGGCTAGCGGGAGACACAGATACGCAGTATTTT.

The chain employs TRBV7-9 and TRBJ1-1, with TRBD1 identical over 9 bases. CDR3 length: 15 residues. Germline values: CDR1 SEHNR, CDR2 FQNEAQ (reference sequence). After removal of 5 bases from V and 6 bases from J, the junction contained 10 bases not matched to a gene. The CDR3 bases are TGTGCCAGCAGCGTCGGACAGGGGATGGGTTCTGAAGCTTTCTTT. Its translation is CASSVGQGMGSEAFF.

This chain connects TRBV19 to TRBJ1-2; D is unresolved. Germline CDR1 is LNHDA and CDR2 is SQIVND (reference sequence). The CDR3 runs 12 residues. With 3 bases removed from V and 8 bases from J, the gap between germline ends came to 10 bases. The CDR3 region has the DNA TGTGCCAGTAGTATGGGTCCAGGCGGCTACACCTTC. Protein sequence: CASSMGPGGYTF.

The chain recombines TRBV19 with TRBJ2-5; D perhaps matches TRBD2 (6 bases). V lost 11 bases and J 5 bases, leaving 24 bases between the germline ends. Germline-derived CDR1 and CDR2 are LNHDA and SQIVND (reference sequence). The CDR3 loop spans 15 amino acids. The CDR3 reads CAPPRSAAREETQYF. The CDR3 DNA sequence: TGTGCCCCCCCCCGCTCGGCAGCCCGGGAGGAGACCCAGTACTTC.

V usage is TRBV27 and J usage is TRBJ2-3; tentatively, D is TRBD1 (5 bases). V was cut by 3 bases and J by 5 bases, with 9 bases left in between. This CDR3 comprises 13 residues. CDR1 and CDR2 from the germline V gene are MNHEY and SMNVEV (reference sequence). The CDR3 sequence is CASSFPGIDTQYF. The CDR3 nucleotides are TGTGCCAGCAGTTTTCCAGGGATAGATACGCAGTATTTT.

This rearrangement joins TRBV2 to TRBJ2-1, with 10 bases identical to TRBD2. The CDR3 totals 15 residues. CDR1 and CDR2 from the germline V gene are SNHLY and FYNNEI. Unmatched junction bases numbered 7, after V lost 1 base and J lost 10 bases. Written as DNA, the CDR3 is TGTGCCAGCAGTGAAGGGGTTCTAGCGGGAGACGAGCAGTTCTTC. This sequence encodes CASSEGVLAGDEQFF.

The DNA for the CDR3 is TGCGCCAGCAGCTTGGTCCCGGGATCTCCTACGGAGCAGTACTTC. It translates to CASSLVPGSPTEQYF. The chain uses TRBV5-1 and TRBJ2-7; the D gene is possibly TRBD2 (5 bases). The length of the CDR3 is 15 residues. The germline gives CDR1 SGHRS, CDR2 YFSETQ. V was shortened by 0 bases and J by 7 bases, with 17 bases between the two germline ends.

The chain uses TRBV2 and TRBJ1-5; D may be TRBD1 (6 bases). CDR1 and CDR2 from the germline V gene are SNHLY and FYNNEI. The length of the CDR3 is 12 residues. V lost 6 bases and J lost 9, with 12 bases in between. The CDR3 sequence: CASREQGGPQHF. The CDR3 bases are TGTGCCAGCAGGGAACAGGGTGGGCCCCAGCATTTT.

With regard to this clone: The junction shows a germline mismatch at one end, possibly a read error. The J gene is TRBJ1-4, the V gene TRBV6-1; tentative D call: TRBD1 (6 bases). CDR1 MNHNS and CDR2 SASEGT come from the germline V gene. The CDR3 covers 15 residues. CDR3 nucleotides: TGTGCCAGCAGGGAAGGGGGGGGTGAGGGTGAAAAACTGTTTTTT. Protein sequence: CASREGGGEGEKLFF.

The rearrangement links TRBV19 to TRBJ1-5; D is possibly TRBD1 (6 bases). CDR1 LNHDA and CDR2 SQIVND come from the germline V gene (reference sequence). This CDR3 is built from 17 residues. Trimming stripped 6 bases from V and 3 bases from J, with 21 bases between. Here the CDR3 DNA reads TGTGCCAGTAGGGACCAAACGACAGGCGCTATCAATCAGCCCCAGCATTTT. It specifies CASRDQTTGAINQPQHF. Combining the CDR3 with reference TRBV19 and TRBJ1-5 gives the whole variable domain DGGITQSPKYLFRKEGQNVTLSCEQNLNHDAMYWYRQDPGQGLRLIYYSQIVNDFQKGDIAEGYSVSREKKESFPLTVTSAQKNPTAFYLCASRDQTTGAINQPQHFGDGTRLSIL.

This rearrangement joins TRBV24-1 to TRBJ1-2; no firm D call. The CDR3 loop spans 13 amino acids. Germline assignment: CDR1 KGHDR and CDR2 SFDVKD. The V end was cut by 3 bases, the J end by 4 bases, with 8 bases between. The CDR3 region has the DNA TGTGCCACCAGTGATGGAGGCCTCTATGGCTACACCTTC. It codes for CATSDGGLYGYTF.

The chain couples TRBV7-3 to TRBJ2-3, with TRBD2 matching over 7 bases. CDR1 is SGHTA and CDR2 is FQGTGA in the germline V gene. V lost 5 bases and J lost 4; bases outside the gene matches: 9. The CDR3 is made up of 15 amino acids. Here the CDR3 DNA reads TGTGCCAGCAGCCCCATGGGCGGGAGCCCAGATACGCAGTATTTT. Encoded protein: CASSPMGGSPDTQYF. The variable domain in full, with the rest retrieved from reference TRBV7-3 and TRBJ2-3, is GAGVSQTPSNKVTEKGKYVELRCDPISGHTALYWYRQSLGQGPEFLIYFQGTGAADDSGLPNDRFFAVRPEGSVSTLKIQRTERGDSAVYLCASSPMGGSPDTQYFGPGTRLTVL.

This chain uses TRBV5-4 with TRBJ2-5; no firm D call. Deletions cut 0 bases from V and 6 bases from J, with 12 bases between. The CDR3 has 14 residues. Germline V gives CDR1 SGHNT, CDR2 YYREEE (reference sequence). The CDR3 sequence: CASSLAGLIKTQYF. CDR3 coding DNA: TGTGCCAGCAGCTTGGCAGGTCTGATTAAGACCCAGTACTTC.

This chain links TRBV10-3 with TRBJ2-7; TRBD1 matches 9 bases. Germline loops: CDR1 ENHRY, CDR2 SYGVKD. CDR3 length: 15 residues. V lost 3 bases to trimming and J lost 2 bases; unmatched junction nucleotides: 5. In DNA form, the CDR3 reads TGTGCCATCAGTGAACCGGGACAGGGCACCTACGAGCAGTACTTC. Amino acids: CAISEPGQGTYEQYF.

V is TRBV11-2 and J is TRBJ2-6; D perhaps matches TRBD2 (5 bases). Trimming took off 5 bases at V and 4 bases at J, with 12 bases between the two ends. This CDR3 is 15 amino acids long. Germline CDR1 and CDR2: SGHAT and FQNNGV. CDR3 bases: TGTGCCAGCAGCCCCCCCCGGGGAGGGGCCAACGTCCTGACTTTC. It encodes CASSPPRGGANVLTF.

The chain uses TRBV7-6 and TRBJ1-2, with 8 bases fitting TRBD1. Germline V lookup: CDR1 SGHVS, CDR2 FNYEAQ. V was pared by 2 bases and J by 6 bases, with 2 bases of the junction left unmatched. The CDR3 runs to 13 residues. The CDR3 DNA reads TGTGCCAGCAGCTTATCAGGGGGCGATGGCTACACCTTC. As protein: CASSLSGGDGYTF. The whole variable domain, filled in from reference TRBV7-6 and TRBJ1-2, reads GAGVSQSPRYKVTKRGQDVALRCDPISGHVSLYWYRQALGQGPEFLTYFNYEAQQDKSGLPNDRFSAERPEGSISTLTIQRTEQRDSAMYRCASSLSGGDGYTFGSGTRLTVV.

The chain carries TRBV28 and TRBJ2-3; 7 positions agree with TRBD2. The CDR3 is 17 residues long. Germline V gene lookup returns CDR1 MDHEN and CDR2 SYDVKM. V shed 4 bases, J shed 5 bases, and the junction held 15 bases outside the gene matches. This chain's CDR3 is CASSYPREGRIKDTQYF. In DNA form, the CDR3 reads TGTGCCAGCAGTTACCCGAGGGAGGGCCGAATCAAAGATACGCAGTATTTT.

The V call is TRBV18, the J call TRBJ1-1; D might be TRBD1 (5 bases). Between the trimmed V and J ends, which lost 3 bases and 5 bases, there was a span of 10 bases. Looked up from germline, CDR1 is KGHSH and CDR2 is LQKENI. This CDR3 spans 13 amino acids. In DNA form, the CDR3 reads TGTGCCAGCTCACCGGCAGGGAGGACTGAAGCTTTCTTT. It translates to CASSPAGRTEAFF.

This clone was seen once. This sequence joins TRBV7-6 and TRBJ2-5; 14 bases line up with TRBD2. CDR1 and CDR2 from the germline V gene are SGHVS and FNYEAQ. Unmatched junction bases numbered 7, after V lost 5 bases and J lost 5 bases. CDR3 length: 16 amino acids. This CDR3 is CASSLSGLAGAETQYF. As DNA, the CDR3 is TGTGCCAGCAGCCTCTCGGGACTAGCGGGAGCGGAGACCCAGTACTTC.

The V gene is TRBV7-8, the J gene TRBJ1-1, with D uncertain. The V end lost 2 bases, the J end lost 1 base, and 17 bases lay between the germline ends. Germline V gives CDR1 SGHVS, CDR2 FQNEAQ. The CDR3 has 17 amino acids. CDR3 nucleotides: TGTGCCAGCAGCTTAAGGGCGGCCACTACTAGGAACACTGAAGCTTTCTTT. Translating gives CASSLRAATTRNTEAFF.

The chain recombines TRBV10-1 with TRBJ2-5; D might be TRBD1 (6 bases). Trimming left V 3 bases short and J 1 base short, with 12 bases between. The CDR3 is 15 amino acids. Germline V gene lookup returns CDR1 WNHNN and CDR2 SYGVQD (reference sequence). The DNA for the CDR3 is TGCGCCAGCAGTGAAGGGGGACCAACCCAAGAGACCCAGTACTTC. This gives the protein CASSEGGPTQETQYF.